Included here is one TCR beta chain sequence, with context. Original handling: Amplification of reference gene primers was used by the study to estimate nucleated cell counts. The repertoire was sequenced with immunoSEQ multiplex PCR; TCRdb's copy has only in-frame clones and lacks some. V, J and clone size reflect that table, while D and trimming were determined from the DNA. The data contain roughly 150,000 clones, roughly 80% of them singletons. The data derive from a study of blood T cell repertoires in COVID-19. Study summary: Acute-phase and convalescent COVID-19 samples originated in the United States, Italy and Spain. The analysed material was cDNA or gDNA that came from T cells, B-cell-depleted T cells, or PBMCs.

This CDR3 comprises 14 residues. Germline-derived CDR1 and CDR2 are SNHLY and FYNNEI. The V and J ends lost 4 bases and 11 bases respectively, with 19 bases between them. Input material: peripheral blood. This TCR was recovered from a man aged 65 to 85 with acute or convalescent COVID-19. This chain joins TRBV2 and TRBJ2-3; D might be TRBD1 (7 bases). The CDR3 DNA reads TGTGCCAGCAGTGGCGGACTACCCCAGGGGGGGCAGTATTTT. Protein: CASSGGLPQGGQYF.